A selection of T cell receptor beta chains follows, all from one sample in a study of cytomegalovirus exposure and HLA in healthy donors. Data came from immunoSEQ multiplex PCR; TCRdb stores just in-frame clones and leaves some out. This sample has 100,000 to 150,000 clones, with 65% to 90% found just once. Material: PBMCs. The source is a woman younger than 30 in good health and CMV-seropositive. The CDR3 runs from the conserved cysteine through the conserved F or W. A D gene is named only where the DNA matches it firmly. Only part of the rows carry a size: once, few, many, or a class if the clone is expanded.

>TRBV6-5|TRBJ2-7|NA|NA
CASSLTGPTAGQYF
TGTGCCAGCAGTTTAACCGGGCCTACTGCGGGGCAGTACTTC
>TRBV7-3|TRBJ1-2|TRBD1|once
CASSSGQGYGYTF
TGTGCCAGCAGCTCAGGACAGGGCTATGGCTACACCTTC
>TRBV11-2|TRBJ2-1|NA|NA
CASSPPWGVSNEQFF
TGTGCCAGCAGCCCCCCCTGGGGGGTCTCGAATGAGCAGTTCTTC
>TRBV2|TRBJ2-2|TRBD1|NA
CASSGSGQRGGNTGELFF
TGTGCCAGCAGTGGATCGGGACAGAGGGGCGGCAACACCGGGGAGCTGTTTTTT
>TRBV27|TRBJ2-3|NA|NA
CASKRAGTDTQYF
TGTGCCAGTAAGCGAGCGGGCACAGATACGCAGTATTTT
>TRBV6-6|TRBJ1-2|NA|NA
CASSYEGGYGYTF
TGTGCCAGCAGTTACGAGGGTGGCTATGGCTACACCTTC
>TRBV2|TRBJ2-2|NA|NA
CASSEELPTGELFF
TGTGCCAGCAGTGAAGAACTACCCACCGGGGAGCTGTTTTTT
>TRBV7-9|TRBJ1-5|NA|NA
CASSLVADNQPQHF
TGTGCCAGCAGCTTAGTGGCAGACAATCAGCCCCAGCATTTT
>TRBV10-1|TRBJ2-7|TRBD2|NA
CASSDSSGGLPYEQYF
TGCGCCAGCAGTGATTCTAGCGGGGGACTTCCATACGAGCAGTACTTC
>TRBV7-2|TRBJ2-1|NA|once
CASSLDGGANEQFF
TGTGCCAGCAGCTTAGACGGCGGGGCCAATGAGCAGTTCTTC
>TRBV11-2|TRBJ2-7|TRBD2|NA
CASSAGTSRSYEQYF
TGTGCCAGCAGCGCCGGGACTAGCCGCTCCTACGAGCAGTACTTC
>TRBV4-1|TRBJ2-2|TRBD2|NA
CASSQGAGGMNTGELFF
TGCGCCAGCAGCCAGGGAGCGGGGGGCATGAACACCGGGGAGCTGTTTTTT
>TRBV28|TRBJ2-2|TRBD1|NA
CASSLGQGATGELFF
TGTGCCAGCAGTTTGGGGCAGGGGGCCACCGGGGAGCTGTTTTTT
>TRBV7-2|TRBJ1-6|NA|few
CASSLGPGNSPLHF
TGTGCCAGCAGCTTAGGTCCCGGTAATTCACCCCTCCACTTT
>TRBV29-1|TRBJ2-3|NA|NA
CSVGGGLAGTDTQYF
TGCAGCGTTGGGGGGGGGCTAGCGGGCACAGATACGCAGTATTTT
>TRBV10-1|TRBJ2-5|NA|NA
CASSDRDKQETQYF
TGCGCCAGCAGCGACCGGGACAAACAAGAGACCCAGTACTTC
>TRBV18|TRBJ2-1|NA|NA
CASSPGQYYNEQFF
TGTGCCAGCTCACCGGGCCAATACTACAATGAGCAGTTCTTC
>TRBV9|TRBJ2-5|NA|NA
CASSDNREGGETQYF
TGTGCCAGCAGCGATAACCGGGAAGGGGGAGAGACCCAGTACTTC
>TRBV5-6|TRBJ2-7|TRBD2|NA
CASSMGLAGGSYEQYF
TGTGCCAGCAGCATGGGACTAGCGGGGGGATCCTACGAGCAGTACTTC
>TRBV10-3|TRBJ2-7|TRBD2|NA
CAIRNPGTSIYEQYF
TGTGCCATCAGGAACCCCGGGACTAGCATTTACGAGCAGTACTTC
>TRBV6-1|TRBJ1-5|TRBD1|NA
CASSEQGGSQPQHF
TGTGCCAGCAGTGAACAGGGGGGAAGTCAGCCCCAGCATTTT
>TRBV11-3|TRBJ2-7|TRBD2|NA
CASSPSGTSSYEQYF
TGTGCCAGCAGCCCTTCCGGGACTAGCTCCTACGAGCAGTACTTC
>TRBV11-2|TRBJ2-7|NA|NA
CASRGSLSYEQYF
TGTGCCAGCAGGGGTAGCCTGTCCTACGAGCAGTACTTC
>TRBV27|TRBJ2-7|TRBD1|NA
CASSIGQGYEQYF
TGTGCCAGCAGTATAGGACAGGGCTACGAGCAGTACTTC
>TRBV5-1|TRBJ2-1|NA|NA
CASSRDTDNEQFF
TGCGCCAGCAGTCGGGACACCGACAATGAGCAGTTCTTC
>TRBV4-1|TRBJ1-3|TRBD1|NA
CASSQEQLGQGSGNTIYF
TGCGCCAGCAGCCAAGAACAACTCGGACAGGGCTCTGGAAACACCATATATTTT
>TRBV29-1|TRBJ1-2|NA|NA
CSVVGRDYGYTF
TGCAGCGTTGTTGGCAGGGACTATGGCTACACCTTC
>TRBV4-1|TRBJ1-1|NA|NA
CASSQGEDTEAFF
TGCGCCAGCAGCCAAGGGGAGGACACTGAAGCTTTCTTT
>TRBV9|TRBJ1-4|TRBD1|once
CASSSSGGVEKLFF
TGTGCCAGCAGCTCCTCAGGGGGTGTTGAAAAACTGTTTTTT
>TRBV4-1|TRBJ2-5|TRBD2|NA
CASSPGTSGQETQYF
TGCGCCAGCAGCCCCGGGACTAGCGGCCAAGAGACCCAGTACTTC
>TRBV6-4|TRBJ2-7|NA|NA
CASSDSSRKEQYF
TGTGCCAGCAGTGACTCGAGTCGCAAGGAGCAGTACTTC
>TRBV28|TRBJ2-7|NA|NA
CASSLVVAGSYEQYF
TGTGCCAGCAGTTTAGTCGTGGCCGGGTCCTACGAGCAGTACTTC
>TRBV11-2|TRBJ2-2|TRBD1|NA
CASTPTRGGELFF
TGTGCCAGCACCCCAACCAGGGGGGGGGAGCTGTTTTTT
>TRBV28|TRBJ1-2|NA|NA
CASSFRGYGYTF
TGTGCCAGCAGTTTTCGGGGCTATGGCTACACCTTC
>TRBV21-1|TRBJ1-2|NA|NA
CASSTYNGHAGYGYTF
TGTGCCAGCAGCACCTACAACGGACATGCAGGCTATGGCTACACCTTC
>TRBV29-1|TRBJ2-2|TRBD1|NA
CSAGQGAGELFF
TGCAGCGCCGGACAGGGGGCCGGGGAGCTGTTTTTT
>TRBV6-5|TRBJ2-7|TRBD2|NA
CASSPHGGGVGEQYF
TGTGCCAGCAGTCCCCACGGCGGGGGAGTTGGCGAGCAGTACTTC
>TRBV2|TRBJ2-3|NA|NA
CASSSGGTDTQYF
TGTGCCAGCAGTTCAGGGGGCACAGATACGCAGTATTTT
>TRBV5-4|TRBJ2-5|NA|few
CASSLPDAVETQYF
TGTGCCAGCAGCTTACCCGACGCGGTAGAGACCCAGTACTTC
>TRBV20-1|TRBJ2-7|TRBD1|once
CSAGTEYEQYF
TGCAGTGCTGGGACAGAATACGAGCAGTACTTC
>TRBV6-6|TRBJ2-1|TRBD2|NA
CASSFSGAHYNEQFF
TGTGCCAGCAGTTTTAGCGGGGCGCACTACAATGAGCAGTTCTTC
>TRBV5-5|TRBJ1-1|NA|NA
CASSLEKGFGNTEAFF
TGTGCCAGCAGCTTAGAGAAGGGGTTCGGGAACACTGAAGCTTTCTTT
>TRBV4-1|TRBJ2-3|TRBD2|NA
CASSLPGIAGGQDTQYF
TGCGCCAGCAGCCTCCCAGGCATAGCGGGGGGGCAAGATACGCAGTATTTT